The entry that follows covers one T cell receptor beta chain sequence. The antigen is unknown. This specimen belongs to a study of PD-L1 blockade in urothelial cancer. At the level of the study: When patients started atezolizumab around 2014, it was given at 1,200 mg intravenously every 3 weeks. T cells were recovered from blood samples at a median of approximately 150,000.

General study findings and limits: Durable benefit was linked to greater 3-week expansion of tumor-associated blood clones. Better survival was forecast by a pretreatment blood TCR clonality below the median.

Trimming stripped 6 bases from V and 2 bases from J, with 15 bases between. Germline values: CDR1 LNHDA, CDR2 SQIVND (reference sequence). The CDR3 spans 15 residues. Profiled with immunoSEQ multiplex PCR; TCRdb holds only in-frame clones, not every one. The sample shows 35,000 to 55,000 clones, approximately 90% of them seen only once. This receptor was taken from a woman aged 55 to 70 with urothelial cancer. This specimen was PBMCs, taken around atezolizumab (anti-PD-L1) treatment. V and J are TRBV19 and TRBJ2-3; D not certain. The CDR3 protein is CASRQTAGSTDTQYF. In DNA, the CDR3 is TGTGCCAGTAGGCAGACTGCTGGATCCACAGATACGCAGTATTTT.